Listed here is a single T cell receptor (beta chain). There is no known antigen for this receptor. An end of the junction does not agree with germline; a read error may underlie this. The cohort comprised 666 healthy bone marrow donors. At the time of sampling, all cohort members were nominally healthy, though unrecorded immune exposures were likely present. The donor was CMV seropositive and belonged to the group of 250 to 350 seropositive cohort members. A peripheral blood sample was provided by each donor, and peripheral blood mononuclear cells were used for TCR beta sequencing. The Qiagen DNeasy Blood Extraction Kit was used to extract genomic DNA from the blood cell samples. This sample was taken from a study of cytomegalovirus exposure and HLA in healthy donors (dated by TCRdb to the late 2010s). Concerning the study at large: According to an earlier analysis of 587 of the donors, about 179 million T cells yielded 95 million to 140 million unique TCR beta sequences and 250 to 350 Gb of sequence data. An early release that covered roughly 600 HLA-typed donors contained around 300 gigabases of sequencing data and tens of millions of unique TCR sequences. Among the roughly 370 genotyped donors, approximately 81% belonged to the genetic ancestry cluster associated with self-reported Caucasian donors. The study was designed to test whether signatures of past pathogen exposure could be identified by cataloging public T cell receptors. The study used immunosequencing to profile the T cell repertoires of several hundred subjects and linked those repertoires to cytomegalovirus serostatus. Along with the roughly 670-subject first cohort, a separate validation cohort of over a hundred different subjects was used. To predict cytomegalovirus infection status, the study brought together high-throughput TCR immunosequencing, statistical association of individual TCRs with disease status, and machine learning. A later analysis re-analyzed previously published TCR beta repertoires from 550 to 700 donors and added high-resolution HLA genotyping to study TCR occurrence patterns. The later analysis used no new phenotypic data to find candidate immune exposures, relying instead on TCR beta sequences and their occurrence across donors. To decide whether each TCR beta V gene segment behaved as functional or pseudogenic, an earlier analysis of approximately 600 of the donors relied on high-throughput TCR beta sequencing. Alongside the repertoire data, information on donor age, sex, ethnicity and CMV serostatus was compiled. A later genetic analysis took genome-wide SNP genotypes for about 55% of the 666 donors and used that subset as a discovery cohort. Every repertoire in the discovery cohort had been generated on one and the same sequencing platform. Class I and class II HLA loci were covered by the typing at four-digit resolution. Typing coverage differed by locus: A, B, C, DRB1 and DQB1 were typed in about 620-630 donors, DQA1 in about 560, DPA1 in around 610, and DPB1 in 450 to 490. Because of strong linkage in the cohort, five DR-DQ haplotypes were treated as single units for association and clustering. Among 350 to 400 genotyped donors of the cohort, an average of around 240,000 unique TCR beta nucleotide sequences were sequenced per donor, roughly 18% of them non-productive. What the study reported, not specific to this receptor: A few of the identified cytomegalovirus-associated TCR beta chains were confirmed in vitro to be specific for cytomegalovirus antigens. V-gene and J-gene trimming of TCR beta chains was associated with a missense DCLRE1C variant in a later genetic analysis, and the association was replicated in an independent cohort. Some IMGT-functional V segments, including TRBV6-2 and TRBV6-3, could not be told apart with the 87-base-pair reads, so those segments were excluded. Because counts were too low, 15 to 20 rarely observed V segments, including chromosome 9 orphons, were excluded from the earlier analysis of 500 to 700 of the donors. Most TCR sequences were seen in very few donors, while some public TCRs were found in many individuals. Specific HLA alleles were associated with 15,000 to 20,000 TCR beta sequences at a false discovery rate of 0.05 in a later analysis. A further reported finding was that TCR beta sequences accurately predicted the HLA-A and HLA-B alleles for most subjects in the first cohort. In a later analysis, several top co-occurrence clusters were reported to appear linked to parvovirus B19, influenza, CMV and Epstein-Barr virus. Correlated functional status among segregating V segments might reflect linkage disequilibrium, but an unknown experimental factor could not be ruled out. According to a later analysis, most CMV-associated TCR beta chains appeared to be HLA-restricted, and the HLA associations seemed to be driven largely by CMV exposure. When HLA alleles, especially DR and DQ, strongly co-occurred, attributing TCR associations to individual alleles was difficult. Broadly in line with IMGT annotations, most TCR beta V segments showed up in productive rearrangements about 90% or about 30% of the time in an earlier analysis of 450 to 600 of the donors. Presence/absence analyses assumed roughly uniform sequencing depth across donors, an assumption that may not hold. In the study, about 150 TCR beta chains were listed as associated with cytomegalovirus. CMV serostatus was the only immune exposure information available for the cohort. In a later analysis, HLA-associated TCR beta chains showed more clonal expansion and lower generation probabilities than non-associated chains that were equally common. According to a later genetic analysis, donors in an Asian-associated ancestry cluster had fewer N-insertions in productive TCRs than the approximately 690-donor mean. According to a later analysis, TCR association rates differed among HLA loci, with DRB1 alleles showing the most associated TCRs and HLA-C alleles showing the fewest. Because some donors lacked HLA typing at each locus, the association tests relied only on the typed subset. A group of highly shared sequence variants was considered likely to be a technical artifact of the sequencing pipeline. The classifier was reported to diagnose cytomegalovirus status with high specificity and sensitivity in both the original and validation cohorts. Only TCR beta chains were sequenced in this cohort, and the absence of alpha or paired-chain data limited detectable features. The authors suggested that the approach could potentially be extended to other disease states and immunological phenotypes.

Libraries were constructed by the immunoSEQ multiplex PCR assay. For the multiplex PCR, a mixture combining 60 forward primers for TCR Vbeta segments and 13 reverse primers for TCR Jbeta segments was used. The CDR3 region of rearranged TCR beta genes was amplified from genomic DNA with a multiplex PCR assay. The Illumina HiSeq System was used to sequence the amplified TCR beta libraries as 87-base-pair reads. For the original study's pipeline: A later analysis tallied roughly 78 million unique TCR beta chains across the 650 to 750 repertoires, and about 10 million of those chains were shared by two or more donors. A nearest-neighbor algorithm error-corrected the raw reads and collapsed the reads into unique sequences, merging closely related sequences to remove PCR and sequencing errors. CDR3 sequences were aligned to IMGT reference sequences to assign V, D and J gene segments. For a sequence to be retained, a match of at least six nucleotides was required to both a V gene segment and a J gene segment. Rearrangements were called productive when the CDR3 lacked stop codons and stayed in frame with V and J; all others were non-productive. CDR3 was defined according to IMGT convention as the region running from the second conserved V-encoded cysteine to the conserved J-encoded phenylalanine. Sequences without an unambiguous match to a single V gene segment were excluded from the earlier analysis of almost 600 of the donors. An earlier analysis of under 750 of the donors called V segments functional above 56.7% productive rearrangements and segregating when the between-donor standard deviation exceeded 5%. A statistical classification framework was built for diagnosing cytomegalovirus status from the catalog of TCR beta chain sequences. In a later analysis, V and J genes were assigned by comparing TCR nucleotide sequences against IMGT/GENE-DB human TR gene sequences. The TCRdist pipeline was used in a later analysis to assign CDR3 sequences and most-parsimonious VDJ recombination scenarios. In a later analysis, each TCR beta chain was defined by its CDR3 amino acid sequence together with its V-gene family, and reads without a unique V-gene family were excluded. In a later analysis, 500 to 700 highly shared, low-generation-probability nucleotide sequences were removed to address suspected cross-contamination and a sequencing artifact. In a later analysis, a clonal expansion index for each public chain was calculated from normalized within-repertoire ranks of inferred template counts. In a later analysis, generation probabilities were computed with a VDJ recombination model fitted to out-of-frame rearrangements, and the resulting probabilities were checked against IGoR. In a later analysis, TCR-TCR, TCR-HLA and TCR-CMV co-occurrence was scored with hypergeometric tests, and a repertoire-size bias correction was applied to TCR pairs. To estimate false discovery rates, a later analysis permuted the HLA or CMV assignments 20 times. In a later analysis, co-occurring TCRs were grouped using DBSCAN, and TCRdist sequence similarity was added for clustering within HLA-allele-positive subsets. For co-occurrence clustering, repertoires with fewer than 30,000 or more than 120,000 public chains were excluded, along with 4 to 6 repertoires with anomalous nucleotide sharing. TCRdb stores this immuneACCESS table with in-frame sequences only. Part of the clones is absent; in the studies checked, under half of the shortfall reflects unresolved V genes, and no reason is known for the rest. That table gives V, J and clone size, and the DNA gave D and trimming. The sample has tens of thousands of clones on record, about 80% of them singletons. The ten most abundant clones make up about 23% of the sample.

From the germline V gene, CDR1 is WSHSY and CDR2 is SAAADI. Inclusive of the bounding cysteine and phenylalanine, the CDR3 is 18 residues long. The retained sequence is limited to the CDR3, 54 bases, with the frame set at the first base. The sequenced material came from PBMCs. The receptor was isolated from a woman between 50 and 59 years old in good health and CMV-seropositive. The receptor chain draws on TRBV10-2 and TRBJ2-1; TRBD2 lines up with 10 middle nucleotides. The CDR3 is CAGSHLTPSGSSYNEQFF. At the DNA level, the sequence is TGCGCCGGCAGCCACCTAACACCTAGCGGGAGCTCCTACAATGAGCAGTTCTTC.